This T cell receptor (beta chain) derives from a study of blood T cells in healthy people across ages. The CDR3 loop spans 14 amino acids. Concerning this clonotype itself: A junction end diverges from the germline sequence, so it may reflect a read error.

Primed by a sample-barcoded 5' primer and a J-beta primer mix, a second PCR proceeded for 7 to 11 cycles. TCRdb recomputed calls from the 5' RACE reads with MiXCR, one row per CDR3 protein. Counted here are fewer than 1,200,000 distinct CDR3 sequences, roughly 24% occurring once; the ten biggest clones make up 0.75%. The same data also went into a second study, on T cells of mothers and their children. That work contributes: A primer called M1S, used in the second PCR, added sample barcodes and 2-4 random nucleotides. For unrelated pairs as for related ones, thymic selection shapes TCR recombination output similarly. The overlap seen between related mothers and children slightly exceeded that of unrelated pairs, though not significantly. The analysis detected no persistent microchimeric T cell clones.

Sequencing was performed on blood. This clonotype originated in a girl aged 2-10 years in good health. The chain uses TRBV12-3 or TRBV12-4 and TRBJ2-7, with D unclear. The CDR3 here is CASSSVHSSSEQYF. The CDR3 DNA sequence: TGTGCCAGCAGTTCGGTCCACTCCTCCTCCGAGCAGTACTTC.